The sequence of this TCR beta chain was determined in a study of beta chain features in type 1 diabetes (dated by TCRdb to the late 2010s). Some background on the complete study: Mean age, gender distribution, total cell number and subset yield did not differ between patients and healthy donors. Across all samples, fewer than 130 million sorted cells were examined, and cell number per subset correlated strongly with RNA yield. In the study, TCRB repertoires of sorted circulating CD4+ T cell subsets from recently diagnosed type 1 diabetes patients were compared with those of matched healthy donors. Regulatory and stem cell-like memory subsets were isolated from only 8 patients and about eight healthy donors, whereas naive and central memory subsets came from all 28 donors.

Overall results and qualifications from the work: Because cDNA rather than genomic DNA was sequenced, highly expressing activated cells could have been over-represented, although no difference in activation and CD3 levels was found between groups. Patients with type 1 diabetes made fewer insertions and deleted more nucleotides at VDJ recombination sites, implying thymic rearrangement abnormalities. PCR might favor shorter templates, but patient and control samples were amplified and corrected together, so any skew would affect both groups equally. A moderate but significant shortening of TCRB CDR3 length was observed in type 1 diabetes patients in all four CD4+ subsets. Naive, central memory and regulatory TCRB repertoires appeared more similar among patients than among healthy donors. Because small numbers of individuals were included in the HLA sub-analyses, any influence of HLA type on TCRB rearrangement was left unresolved.

The CDR3 sequence holds 15 residues, the cysteine and phenylalanine included. Solely the CDR3 DNA is kept, with 45 bases framed from the first base. The germline V gene supplies CDR1 SQVTM and CDR2 ANQGSEA. At the junction V is shortened by 6 bases and J by 11 bases; bases outside the gene matches: 21. The entire isolated RNA was reverse transcribed using the High Capacity cDNA Reverse Transcription Kit, and thus expressed TCRB transcripts were sequenced. Naive, central memory and regulatory T cell samples underwent deep immunoSEQ sequencing, averaging roughly 3.3 million total reads per sample. After sorted cells were lysed in RLT buffer, RNA was extracted with DNase-treated RNeasy Micro or Mini kits, with the choice depending on cell number. Each cell subset was processed separately to prevent cross-contamination, with patient and healthy donor samples processed together. The immunoSEQ multiplex PCR was used to amplify TCRB sequences from cDNA, yielding 87-bp fragments that span the CDR3 region. Sequencing of the amplicons was done on the Illumina HiSeq platform. The authors processed their data as follows. Synthetic template baselines were used to correct PCR bias computationally, reads within Hamming distance 2 were collapsed, and singletons that could not be merged were discarded. Reads were aligned against IMGT to assign V, D and J genes, CDR3 length and insertions or deletions at six rearrangement sites. Within each subset, clonotype counts were normalized to sorted cell number, after which true diversity and Gini coefficients were computed with the tcR R package. The overlap coefficient, calculated on TCRB nucleotide sequences, was used to measure repertoire sharing. TCRdb mirrors the immuneACCESS table, restricted to in-frame sequences. Some clones are absent from its copies; in checked studies, under half trace to an unresolved V gene, and the reason for the others is unknown. The V and J calls and the clone size are those of that table, but D and trimming were determined from the DNA. This sample gives some 150,000 clones in total; about 13% of them show up just once. Jointly, the top ten make up roughly 1.4% of the sample.

A single peripheral blood draw of 95 to 150 mL on average was collected from each donor into heparinised tubes. A BD FACSAria II was used to sort naive, central memory, regulatory and stem cell-like memory CD4+ T cells with a panel that included CD45RO, CCR7, CD25, CD127, CD95 and CD27. All sorted populations exceeded 95% purity. PBMCs were isolated right away by Lymphoprep density gradient centrifugation and were stained directly, without culture. To minimize batch effects, samples were stained and sorted in pairs, one healthy donor with one patient per experiment. This clone came up a few times. Its antigen specificity is not known. It has no much larger one-base neighbor in the sample; base qualities were not kept.

The source material was central memory CD4+ T cells from blood. The origin of this receptor is a man aged 18 to 30 with type 1 diabetes. This chain is built from TRBV29-1 and TRBJ1-2; 7 central nucleotides agree with TRBD1. The nucleotide sequence reads TGCAGCGTACAGGACAGGTCGGAGGCGGCTACGGGTTACACCTTC. This yields the protein CSVQDRSEAATGYTF.